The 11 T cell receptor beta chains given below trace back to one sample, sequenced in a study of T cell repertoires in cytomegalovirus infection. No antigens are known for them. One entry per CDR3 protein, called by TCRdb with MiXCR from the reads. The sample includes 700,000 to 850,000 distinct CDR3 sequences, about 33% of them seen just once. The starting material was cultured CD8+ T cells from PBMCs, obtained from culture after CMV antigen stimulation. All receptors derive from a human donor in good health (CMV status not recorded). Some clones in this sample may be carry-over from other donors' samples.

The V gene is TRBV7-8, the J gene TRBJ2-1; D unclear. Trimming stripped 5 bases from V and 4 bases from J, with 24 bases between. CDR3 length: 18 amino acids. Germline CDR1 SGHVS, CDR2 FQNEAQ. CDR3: CASSIFAVPPQDYNEQFF. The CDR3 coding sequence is TGTGCCAGCAGCATCTTCGCAGTACCACCCCAGGATTACAATGAGCAGTTCTTC.

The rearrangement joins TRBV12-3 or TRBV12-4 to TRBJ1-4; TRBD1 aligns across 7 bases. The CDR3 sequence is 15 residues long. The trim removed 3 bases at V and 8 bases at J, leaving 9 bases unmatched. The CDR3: CASSFGDSIPEKLFF. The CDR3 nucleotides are TGTGCCAGCAGTTTTGGGGACAGCATTCCCGAAAAACTGTTTTTT.

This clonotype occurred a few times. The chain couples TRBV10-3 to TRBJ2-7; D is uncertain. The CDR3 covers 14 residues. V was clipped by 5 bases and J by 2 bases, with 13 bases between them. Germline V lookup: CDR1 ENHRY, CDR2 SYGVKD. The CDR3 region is CAISSLDVPYEQYF. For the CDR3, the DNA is TGTGCCATCAGTTCCCTCGATGTTCCCTACGAGCAGTACTTC.

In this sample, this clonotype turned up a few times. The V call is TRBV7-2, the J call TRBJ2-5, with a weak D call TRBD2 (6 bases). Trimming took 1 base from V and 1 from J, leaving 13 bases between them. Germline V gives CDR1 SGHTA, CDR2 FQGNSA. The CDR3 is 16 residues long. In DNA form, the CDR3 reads TGTGCCAGCAGCTTAGGGTTGCGGGGCCTCCAAGAGACCCAGTACTTC. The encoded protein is CASSLGLRGLQETQYF.

In DNA, the CDR3 is TGTGCCAGCAGTTTTGCACTCCCCGACAGGGAAAATGCTCAGCTCGCTGGGGCCAACGTCCTGACTTTC. Amino acid sequence: CASSFALPDRENAQLAGANVLTF. This rearrangement joins TRBV12-3 or TRBV12-4 to TRBJ2-6; 7 nucleotides agree with TRBD1. The CDR3 sequence is 23 residues long. V was clipped by 3 bases and J by 2 bases; unmatched bases: 25.

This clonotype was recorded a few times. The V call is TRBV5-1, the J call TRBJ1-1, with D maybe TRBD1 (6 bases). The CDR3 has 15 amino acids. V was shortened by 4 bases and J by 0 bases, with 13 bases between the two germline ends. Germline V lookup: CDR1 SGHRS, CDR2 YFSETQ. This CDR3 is CASSPWDILNTEAFF. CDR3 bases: TGCGCCAGCAGCCCTTGGGACATCTTGAACACTGAAGCTTTCTTT.

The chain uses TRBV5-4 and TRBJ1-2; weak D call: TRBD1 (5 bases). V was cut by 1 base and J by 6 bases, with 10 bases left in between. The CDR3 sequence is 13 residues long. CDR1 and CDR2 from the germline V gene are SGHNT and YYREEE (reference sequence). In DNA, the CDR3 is TGTGCCAGCAGCTTGATGGGGACGGATGGCTACACCTTC. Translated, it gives CASSLMGTDGYTF.

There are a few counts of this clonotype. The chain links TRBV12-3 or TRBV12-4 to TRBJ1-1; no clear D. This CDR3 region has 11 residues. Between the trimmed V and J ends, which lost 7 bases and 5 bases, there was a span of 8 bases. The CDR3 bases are TGTGCCAGCATCTTTGGGACTGAAGCTTTCTTT. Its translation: CASIFGTEAFF.

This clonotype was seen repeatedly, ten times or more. In DNA form, the CDR3 reads TGTGCCAGCAGTTACTCCCCCCGCTTTCTTTCCTACAATGAGCAGTTCTTC. Residues: CASSYSPRFLSYNEQFF. The J gene is TRBJ2-1, the V gene TRBV6-6; no firm D call. Germline CDR1 reads MNHNY; CDR2 reads SVGAGI (reference sequence). This CDR3 region has 17 residues. V shed 0 bases and J shed 1 base, with 13 bases lying between them.

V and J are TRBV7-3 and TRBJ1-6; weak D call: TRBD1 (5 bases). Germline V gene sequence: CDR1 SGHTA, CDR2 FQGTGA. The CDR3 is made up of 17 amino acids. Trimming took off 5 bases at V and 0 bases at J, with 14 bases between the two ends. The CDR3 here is CASSPTGGSSYNSPLHF. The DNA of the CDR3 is TGTGCCAGCAGCCCCACGGGGGGAAGCTCCTATAATTCACCCCTCCACTTT.

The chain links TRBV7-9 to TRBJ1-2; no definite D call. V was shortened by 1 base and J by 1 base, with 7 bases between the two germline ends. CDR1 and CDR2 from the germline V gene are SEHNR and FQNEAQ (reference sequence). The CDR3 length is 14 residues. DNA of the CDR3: TGTGCCAGCAGCTTAGTCGTGATTAACTATGGCTACACCTTC. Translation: CASSLVVINYGYTF.